These 10 T cell receptor beta chains were sequenced from one sample in a study of T cells expressing NK-cell markers. With the 5' RACE reads reprocessed, TCRdb shows one record per CDR3 protein and no DNA. The sample is made up of hundreds of thousands of distinct CDR3 sequences, and the top ten hold 4.2% of it. The sequencing sample was made of blood T cells: a sorted CD56 or NKG2C T cell subset, CD4+ or CD8+ T cells, or bulk PBMC T cells (not recorded which). The receptors come from a woman aged 18 to 69 in good health.

The rearrangement uses TRBV6-5 and TRBJ2-3; TCRdb's D gene call, TRBD2, goes unchecked for lack of DNA. From germline, CDR1 is MNHEY and CDR2 SVGAGI. This CDR3 has 18 residues. The CDR3 reads CASSYSAELAGSTDTQYF.

This sequence joins TRBV18 and TRBJ1-2. The CDR3 contains 14 residues. The germline CDR1 and CDR2 sequences are KGHSH and LQKENI. The chain's CDR3 is CASSPSTELYGYTF.

CDR3 sequence: CASSYDGGGNEKLFF. The chain couples TRBV4-3 to TRBJ1-4; the D gene TCRdb calls, TRBD1, cannot be checked with no DNA. The CDR3 contains 15 residues. Germline V lookup: CDR1 LGHNA, CDR2 YSLEER.

This chain uses TRBV12-3 or TRBV12-4 with TRBJ2-6; TCRdb proposes TRBD2, but this gene call is untestable without DNA. The CDR3 spans 19 residues. The CDR3 here is CASSLRTSGSFSGANVLTF.

The chain has TRBV18 and TRBJ2-7; TCRdb's assignment of TRBD1 cannot be checked, as there is no DNA. From germline, CDR1 is KGHSH and CDR2 LQKENI. The CDR3 runs to 15 residues. The CDR3 sequence: CASSPPRDGLYEQYF.

The CDR3: CASSFLGWTDTQYF. This chain joins TRBV7-2 and TRBJ2-3. CDR1 and CDR2 (germline): SGHTA, FQGNSA. The CDR3 is 14 amino acids.

The J gene is TRBJ2-3, the V gene TRBV5-4; no DNA is available, so the TRBD2 call from TCRdb remains unchecked. CDR1 is SGHNT and CDR2 is YYREEE in the germline V gene (reference sequence). This CDR3 spans 12 amino acids. The CDR3 is CASSLVSGTQYF.

This chain links TRBV19 with TRBJ2-1; TCRdb proposes TRBD1, but this gene call is untestable without DNA. The CDR3 is 13 residues long. Germline values: CDR1 LNHDA, CDR2 SQIVND (reference sequence). CDR3 region: CASSAQHRDRAFF. The full variable domain, in which reference TRBV19 and TRBJ2-1 provide the parts outside the CDR3, is DGGITQSPKYLFRKEGQNVTLSCEQNLNHDAMYWYRQDPGQGLRLIYYSQIVNDFQKGDIAEGYSVSREKKESFPLTVTSAQKNPTAFYLCASSAQHRDRAFFGPGTRLTVL.

The V gene is TRBV5-1, the J gene TRBJ2-1; without DNA, the TCRdb call of TRBD2 cannot be checked. Germline lookup yields CDR1 SGHRS and CDR2 YFSETQ. This CDR3 has 16 residues. This CDR3 reads CASSSTASGGQGEQFF.

The chain has TRBV6-1 and TRBJ2-3; TCRdb proposes TRBD2, but this gene call is untestable without DNA. CDR3 length: 16 residues. Germline assignment: CDR1 MNHNS and CDR2 SASEGT. CDR3 amino acids: CASIKGEGAFTDTQYF.